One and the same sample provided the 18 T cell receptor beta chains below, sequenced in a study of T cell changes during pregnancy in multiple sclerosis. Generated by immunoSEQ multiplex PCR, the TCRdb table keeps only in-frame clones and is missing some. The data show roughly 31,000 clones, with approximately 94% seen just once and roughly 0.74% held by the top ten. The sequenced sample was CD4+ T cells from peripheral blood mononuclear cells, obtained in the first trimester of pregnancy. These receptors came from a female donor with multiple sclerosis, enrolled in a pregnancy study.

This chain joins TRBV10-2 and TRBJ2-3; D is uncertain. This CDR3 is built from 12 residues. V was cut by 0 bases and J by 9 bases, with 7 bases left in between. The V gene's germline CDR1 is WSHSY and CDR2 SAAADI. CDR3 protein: CASSESAGTQYF. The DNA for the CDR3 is TGCGCCAGCAGTGAGTCGGCAGGCACGCAGTATTTT.

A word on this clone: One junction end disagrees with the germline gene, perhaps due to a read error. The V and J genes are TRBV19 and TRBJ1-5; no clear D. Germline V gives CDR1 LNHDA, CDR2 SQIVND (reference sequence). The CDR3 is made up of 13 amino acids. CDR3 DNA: TGTGCCAGTAGTGTAGACCTTAATCAGCCCCAGCATTTT. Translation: CASSVDLNQPQHF.

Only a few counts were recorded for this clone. The CDR3 sequence: CASSENRDSEKLFF. Here the CDR3 DNA reads TGTGCCAGCAGTGAAAACCGGGACAGCGAAAAACTGTTTTTT. This sequence joins TRBV2 and TRBJ1-4; 7 bases fit TRBD1. J was trimmed by 8 bases and V by 2 bases; bases with no gene match: 5. Germline V gene data show CDR1 as SNHLY and CDR2 as FYNNEI. This CDR3 is 14 amino acids long.

CDR3 sequence: CASSLQAGRRTDTQYF. In DNA form, the CDR3 reads TGTGCCAGCAGCTTACAAGCGGGGAGACGCACAGATACGCAGTATTTT. The rearrangement links TRBV5-4 to TRBJ2-3; 7 bases align to TRBD2. The CDR3 is 16 residues long. With 2 bases clipped from V and 1 base from J, the junction kept 7 bases outside the gene matches. The germline V gene encodes CDR1 SGHNT and CDR2 YYREEE (reference sequence).

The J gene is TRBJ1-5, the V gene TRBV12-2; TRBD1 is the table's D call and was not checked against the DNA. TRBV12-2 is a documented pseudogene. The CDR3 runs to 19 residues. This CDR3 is CASRSRLLRQPRQDQPQHF. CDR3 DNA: TGTGCAAGTCGCTCTCGACTACTCCGACAGCCTAGACAGGATCAGCCCCAGCATTTT.

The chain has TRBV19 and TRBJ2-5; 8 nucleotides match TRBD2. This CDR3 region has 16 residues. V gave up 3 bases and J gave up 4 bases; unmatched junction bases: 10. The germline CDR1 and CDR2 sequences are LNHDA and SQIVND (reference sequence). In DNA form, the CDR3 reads TGTGCCAGTAGTATTAGGCGGGGGGCCGGTCCAGAGACCCAGTACTTC. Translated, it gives CASSIRRGAGPETQYF.

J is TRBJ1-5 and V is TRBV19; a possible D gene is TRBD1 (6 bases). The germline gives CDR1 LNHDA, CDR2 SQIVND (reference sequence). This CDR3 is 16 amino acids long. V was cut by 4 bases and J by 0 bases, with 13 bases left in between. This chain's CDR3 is CASSTPGHPSNQPQHF. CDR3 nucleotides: TGTGCCAGTAGTACCCCGGGACATCCTAGCAATCAGCCCCAGCATTTT.

The CDR3 sequence is CSVSLGGSTDTQYF. In DNA, the CDR3 is TGCAGCGTTAGCCTGGGGGGTAGCACAGATACGCAGTATTTT. J is TRBJ2-3 and V is TRBV29-1, with D maybe TRBD2 (6 bases). Trimming stripped 5 bases from V and 0 bases from J, with 12 bases between. Per germline, CDR1 SQVTM and CDR2 ANQGSEA. This CDR3 spans 14 amino acids.

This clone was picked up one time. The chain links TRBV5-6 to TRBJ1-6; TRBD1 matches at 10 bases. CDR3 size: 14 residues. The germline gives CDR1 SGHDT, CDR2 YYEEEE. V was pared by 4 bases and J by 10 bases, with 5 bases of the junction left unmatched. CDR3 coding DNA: TGTGCCAGCAGCCTCTGGACAGGGGGGTCACCCCTCCACTTT. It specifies CASSLWTGGSPLHF.

The CDR3 loop reads CASSFLTGVYPYNEQFF. CDR3 coding DNA: TGTGCCAGCAGCTTCCTTACCGGGGTTTACCCCTACAATGAGCAGTTCTTC. The gene calls are TRBV7-2 and TRBJ2-1; a possible D gene is TRBD2 (5 bases). Germline V gene sequence: CDR1 SGHTA, CDR2 FQGNSA. The CDR3 has 17 amino acids. V was trimmed by 3 bases and J by 2 bases, leaving 17 bases between them.

In DNA, the CDR3 is TGTGCCAGCATCCCTGGGGGGGGACCCTCGGATACGCAGTATTTT. Translated, it gives CASIPGGGPSDTQYF. This sequence joins TRBV2 and TRBJ2-3; TRBD2 matches at 7 bases. This CDR3 is 15 amino acids long. V lost 7 bases, J lost 6 bases, and 13 bases stayed unmatched. Germline V gene sequence: CDR1 SNHLY, CDR2 FYNNEI.

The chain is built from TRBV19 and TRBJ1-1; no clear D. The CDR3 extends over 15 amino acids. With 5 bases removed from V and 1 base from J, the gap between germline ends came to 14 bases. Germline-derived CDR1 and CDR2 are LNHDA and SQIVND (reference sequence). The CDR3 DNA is TGTGCCAGTAGTCAATTTGGGGAGCGGAACACTGAAGCTTTCTTT. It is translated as CASSQFGERNTEAFF.

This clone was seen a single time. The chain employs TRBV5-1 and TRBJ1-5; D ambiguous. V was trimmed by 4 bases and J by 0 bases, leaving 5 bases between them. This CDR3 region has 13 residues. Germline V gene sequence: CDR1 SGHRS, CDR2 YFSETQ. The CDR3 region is CASSPDSNQPQHF. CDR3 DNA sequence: TGCGCCAGCAGCCCAGATAGCAATCAGCCCCAGCATTTT.

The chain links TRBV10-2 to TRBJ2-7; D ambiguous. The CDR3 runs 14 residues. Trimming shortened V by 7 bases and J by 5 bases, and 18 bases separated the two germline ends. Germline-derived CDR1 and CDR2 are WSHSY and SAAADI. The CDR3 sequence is CASTRGAYIDEQYF. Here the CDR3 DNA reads TGCGCCAGCACCCGAGGCGCCTATATTGACGAGCAGTACTTC.

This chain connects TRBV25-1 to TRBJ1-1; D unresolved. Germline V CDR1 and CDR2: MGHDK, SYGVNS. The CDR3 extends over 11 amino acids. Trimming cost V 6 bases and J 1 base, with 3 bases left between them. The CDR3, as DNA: TGTGCCAGCAGCAGGAACACTGAAGCTTTCTTT. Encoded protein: CASSRNTEAFF.

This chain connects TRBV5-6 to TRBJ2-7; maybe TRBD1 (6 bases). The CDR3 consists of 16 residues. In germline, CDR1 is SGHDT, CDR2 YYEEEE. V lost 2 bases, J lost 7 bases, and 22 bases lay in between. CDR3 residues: CASSLEAGTRLGEQYF. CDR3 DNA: TGTGCCAGCAGCTTAGAAGCCGGGACAAGATTGGGGGAGCAGTACTTC.

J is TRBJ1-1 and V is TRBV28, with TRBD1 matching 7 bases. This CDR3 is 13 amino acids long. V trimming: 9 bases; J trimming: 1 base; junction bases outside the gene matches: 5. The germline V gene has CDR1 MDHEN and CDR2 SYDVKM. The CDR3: CASAGQPNTEAFF. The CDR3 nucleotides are TGTGCCAGTGCGGGACAGCCGAACACTGAAGCTTTCTTT.

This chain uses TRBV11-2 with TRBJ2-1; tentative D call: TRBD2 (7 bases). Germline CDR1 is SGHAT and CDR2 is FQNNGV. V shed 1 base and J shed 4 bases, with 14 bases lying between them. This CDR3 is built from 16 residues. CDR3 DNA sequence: TGTGCCAGCAGCTTAGTGCGGGGGCAAGGTTACAATGAGCAGTTCTTC. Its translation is CASSLVRGQGYNEQFF.